The 29 T cell receptor beta chains below were found in one sample sequenced in a study. TCRdb used MiXCR to reprocess the RT-PCR reads, holding one entry per CDR3 protein. The table records hundreds of thousands of distinct CDR3 sequences, 13% to 15% of them present only once. The sample was memory CD4+ T cells from blood. Every receptor here comes from a female donor in good health, serving as a healthy control.

The rearrangement links TRBV5-4 to TRBJ2-5, with 7 positions matching TRBD2. Germline V lookup: CDR1 SGHNT, CDR2 YYREEE (reference sequence). The CDR3 extends over 15 amino acids. V was pared by 4 bases and J by 3 bases, with 9 bases of the junction left unmatched. CDR3 in amino acids: CASSPPGRGKETQYF. In nucleotides, the CDR3 is TGTGCCAGCAGCCCCCCTGGGCGGGGGAAAGAGACCCAGTACTTC.

This clonotype showed up many times. V is TRBV7-2 and J is TRBJ2-3, with no clear D. From germline, CDR1 is SGHTA and CDR2 FQGNSA. The CDR3 covers 13 residues. V lost 3 bases, J lost 3 bases, and 7 bases lay in between. The CDR3 sequence is CASSLDATDTQYF. The CDR3 DNA is TGTGCCAGCAGCTTGGACGCTACAGATACGCAGTATTTT.

This clonotype was observed many times. The rearrangement joins TRBV24-1 to TRBJ2-7; 9 nucleotides agree with TRBD1. The germline V gene has CDR1 KGHDR and CDR2 SFDVKD. The length of the CDR3 is 16 residues. The ends lost 3 bases at V and 3 bases at J; junction bases unmatched: 8. The CDR3 is CATSDPGTGQGYEQYF. CDR3 DNA: TGTGCCACCAGTGATCCCGGGACAGGGCAAGGCTACGAGCAGTACTTC.

This clonotype was detected a few times. The V gene is TRBV20-1, the J gene TRBJ2-7, with 8 bases lining up with TRBD1. This CDR3 is 15 amino acids long. In germline, CDR1 is DFQATT, CDR2 SNEGSKA (reference sequence). V lost 3 bases and J lost 0; bases outside the gene matches: 7. The CDR3 protein is CSASNPDRDSYEQYF. The CDR3 DNA follows: TGCAGTGCTAGCAACCCGGACAGGGACTCCTACGAGCAGTACTTC.

This clonotype has a handful of counts. The rearrangement uses TRBV20-1 and TRBJ1-1; D gene uncertain. CDR1 is DFQATT, CDR2 SNEGSKA, per germline (reference sequence). The CDR3 runs 14 residues. With 6 bases removed from V and 0 bases from J, the gap between germline ends came to 14 bases. The CDR3 DNA follows: TGCAGTGCCCCCCGGAGAGGGATGAACACTGAAGCTTTCTTT. This codes for CSAPRRGMNTEAFF.

The V and J genes are TRBV20-1 and TRBJ2-7; D is possibly TRBD1 or TRBD2 (6 bases each). The CDR3 spans 12 residues. V was cut by 5 bases and J by 6 bases, with 14 bases left in between. Germline V lookup: CDR1 DFQATT, CDR2 SNEGSKA (reference sequence). The CDR3 loop is CSAVRGGSEQYF. The CDR3 DNA reads TGCAGTGCTGTCAGGGGAGGTTCCGAGCAGTACTTC.

This clonotype was detected only a few times. V and J are TRBV12-3 or TRBV12-4 and TRBJ2-5; the match to TRBD2 covers 8 bases. CDR3 length: 18 residues. After removal of 3 bases from V and 3 bases from J, the junction contained 15 bases not matched to a gene. The CDR3 nucleotides are TGTGCCAGCAGTTTTAAGCGGGGGACACCCTTCGCTAAAGAGACCCAGTACTTC. Encoded protein: CASSFKRGTPFAKETQYF.

This clonotype was picked up a small number of times. The genes are TRBV20-1 and TRBJ2-3; 9 bases agree with TRBD2. J lost 4 bases, V lost 3 bases, and 8 bases had no gene match. Germline values: CDR1 DFQATT, CDR2 SNEGSKA (reference sequence). CDR3 length equals 15 residues. For the CDR3, the DNA is TGCAGTGCTAGCCAATCTAGCGGGATGTCAGATACGCAGTATTTT. Protein product: CSASQSSGMSDTQYF.

A few counts support this clonotype. The genes are TRBV5-1 and TRBJ1-4; D gene uncertain. V lost 1 base and J 8 bases, leaving 15 bases between the germline ends. The germline V gene encodes CDR1 SGHRS and CDR2 YFSETQ. The length of the CDR3 is 15 residues. The CDR3 protein is CASSLNSPFSEKLFF. CDR3 coding DNA: TGCGCCAGCAGCTTGAATTCCCCTTTCTCAGAAAAACTGTTTTTT.

In its sample, this clonotype was seen many times. The gene calls are TRBV9 and TRBJ1-2; D is uncertain. Trimming shortened V by 0 bases and J by 5 bases, and 8 bases separated the two germline ends. Germline V CDR1 and CDR2: SGDLS, YYNGEE. This CDR3 spans 13 amino acids. The CDR3 sequence: CASSVAGGYGYTF. The CDR3 coding sequence is TGTGCCAGCAGCGTAGCAGGAGGGTATGGCTACACCTTC.

This chain joins TRBV30 and TRBJ1-5, with TRBD1 as a possible D gene (5 bases). The CDR3 is made up of 14 amino acids. From germline, CDR1 is GTSNPN and CDR2 SVGIG (reference sequence). V dropped 5 bases and J dropped 6 bases, with 17 bases sitting between them. The CDR3 DNA reads TGTGCCTGGGACCGCGGGACGACCAGTCAGCCCCAGCATTTT. Protein: CAWDRGTTSQPQHF. The complete variable domain, with remaining parts taken from reference TRBV30 and TRBJ1-5, reads SQTIHQWPATLVQPVGSPLSLECTVEGTSNPNLYWYRQAAGRGLQLLFYSVGIGQISSEVPQNLSASRPQDRQFILSSKKLLLSDSGFYLCAWDRGTTSQPQHFGDGTRLSIL.

This chain connects TRBV12-3 or TRBV12-4 to TRBJ1-1, with D perhaps TRBD1 (6 bases). Trimming stripped 6 bases from V and 7 bases from J, with 12 bases between. The CDR3 runs to 12 residues. The CDR3 protein is CASSKGVNEAFF. CDR3 nucleotides: TGTGCCAGCAGCAAGGGGGTAAATGAAGCTTTCTTT.

This clonotype was observed at least ten times. The genes are TRBV29-1 and TRBJ1-5; D is perhaps TRBD1 (6 bases). Between the trimmed V and J ends, which lost 6 bases and 7 bases, there was a span of 13 bases. The CDR3 loop spans 12 amino acids. Germline V lookup: CDR1 SQVTM, CDR2 ANQGSEA. CDR3 region: CSVTGGGQPQHF. DNA for the CDR3: TGCAGCGTCACGGGGGGCGGGCAGCCCCAGCATTTT.

The V gene is TRBV7-8, the J gene TRBJ1-1, with D unclear. V dropped 3 bases and J dropped 10 bases, with 15 bases sitting between them. CDR3 length: 13 residues. Germline V gene lookup returns CDR1 SGHVS and CDR2 FQNEAQ. The CDR3 DNA is TGTGCCAGCAGCTTGGACCTTACCCTAGGAGCTTTCTTT. This encodes CASSLDLTLGAFF.

This chain uses TRBV20-1 with TRBJ2-3; possibly TRBD2 for D (5 bases). The length of the CDR3 is 15 residues. Between the trimmed V and J ends, which lost 5 bases and 2 bases, there was a span of 17 bases. CDR1 DFQATT and CDR2 SNEGSKA come from the germline V gene (reference sequence). DNA of the CDR3: TGCAGTGCTCCGACCGCGGGTTCCCCCACAGATACGCAGTATTTT. This codes for CSAPTAGSPTDTQYF.

This clonotype was seen a few times. J is TRBJ2-7 and V is TRBV7-9, with 8 bases identical to TRBD2. The CDR3 has 16 amino acids. The germline CDR1 and CDR2 sequences are SEHNR and FQNEAQ (reference sequence). The junction had 9 bases not matched to a gene; V was cut back by 5 bases and J by 0 bases. For the CDR3, the DNA is TGTGCCAGCAGCCCCGGGGCGGGAGGAAGCTCCTACGAGCAGTACTTC. Residues: CASSPGAGGSSYEQYF.

V usage is TRBV15 and J usage is TRBJ2-2, with D unresolved. The CDR3 contains 16 residues. V was clipped by 0 bases and J by 2 bases, with 10 bases between them. Germline V CDR1 and CDR2: LNHNV, YYDKDF (reference sequence). The chain's CDR3 is CATSRESRRNTGELFF. The CDR3 nucleotides are TGTGCCACCAGCAGAGAAAGCAGGAGAAACACCGGGGAGCTGTTTTTT.

The chain links TRBV5-1 to TRBJ2-2, with 8 bases lining up with TRBD1. The V and J ends lost 7 bases and 3 bases, in that order; junction bases with no gene match: 2. The CDR3 covers 13 residues. The germline gives CDR1 SGHRS, CDR2 YFSETQ. CDR3 loop: CASGTGHTGELFF. Written as DNA, the CDR3 is TGCGCCAGCGGGACAGGTCACACCGGGGAGCTGTTTTTT.

The chain uses TRBV7-8 and TRBJ1-2, with no clear D. CDR1 and CDR2 from the germline V gene are SGHVS and FQNEAQ. CDR3 length: 13 amino acids. Trimming removed 0 bases from V and 6 bases from J, with 8 bases in between. CDR3: CASSLALQDGYTF. The CDR3 nucleotides read TGTGCCAGCAGCTTAGCGCTGCAGGATGGCTACACCTTC.

This clonotype was observed at least ten times. CDR3 sequence reads: CSASHMRDSLKQYF. The CDR3 bases are TGCAGTGCTAGTCATATGCGCGATAGCTTAAAGCAGTACTTC. The chain couples TRBV20-1 to TRBJ2-7; no definite D call. Between the trimmed V and J ends, which lost 3 bases and 8 bases, there was a span of 20 bases. The germline CDR1 and CDR2 sequences are DFQATT and SNEGSKA (reference sequence). The CDR3 spans 14 residues.

This clonotype was picked up a small number of times. The genes are TRBV28 and TRBJ2-2, with TRBD2 matching over 11 bases. This CDR3 region has 14 residues. The germline CDR1 and CDR2 sequences are MDHEN and SYDVKM. Trimming removed 9 bases from V and 2 bases from J; junction bases left unmatched: 2. CDR3 residues: CASTSGGNTGELFF. The DNA of the CDR3 is TGTGCCAGTACTAGCGGGGGAAACACCGGGGAGCTGTTTTTT.

This clonotype was detected a few times. The chain couples TRBV18 to TRBJ2-5; D might be TRBD2 (6 bases). V was clipped by 5 bases and J by 5 bases, with 15 bases between them. CDR3 length equals 14 residues. The germline CDR1 and CDR2 sequences are KGHSH and LQKENI. The CDR3 protein is CASSSPGLLETQYF. CDR3 in DNA: TGTGCCAGCTCATCCCCGGGACTTCTTGAGACCCAGTACTTC.

The chain joins TRBV6-1 to TRBJ1-2; D gene uncertain. CDR1 and CDR2 (germline): MNHNS, SASEGT. Trimming removed 2 bases from V and 1 base from J, with 8 bases in between. This CDR3 comprises 14 residues. Here the CDR3 DNA reads TGTGCCAGCAGTGAATCACAAGTTAACTATGGCTACACCTTC. It specifies CASSESQVNYGYTF.

This clonotype was observed many times. The gene calls are TRBV5-1 and TRBJ2-3, with D hard to call. Trimming stripped 4 bases from V and 4 bases from J, with 10 bases between. This CDR3 region has 13 residues. Germline CDR1 is SGHRS and CDR2 is YFSETQ. The CDR3 protein is CASSAGMADTQYF. In DNA, the CDR3 is TGCGCCAGCAGCGCAGGAATGGCAGATACGCAGTATTTT.

This clonotype was recorded once. The chain couples TRBV5-1 to TRBJ2-1; 8 positions match TRBD1. CDR3 size: 14 residues. Germline CDR1 and CDR2: SGHRS and YFSETQ. J gave up 6 bases and V 2 bases, and 4 bases lay outside the gene matches. CDR3: CASSLQGVINEQFF. DNA for the CDR3: TGCGCCAGCAGCTTACAGGGGGTAATCAATGAGCAGTTCTTC.

The chain combines TRBV11-2 with TRBJ2-3, with D perhaps TRBD2 (7 bases). The CDR3 length is 17 residues. Germline V gene lookup returns CDR1 SGHAT and CDR2 FQNNGV. V lost 0 bases, J lost 7 bases, and 20 bases lay in between. CDR3 sequence reads: CASSLDIGGALINTQYF. The DNA of the CDR3 is TGTGCCAGCAGCTTAGATATTGGGGGGGCGCTTATTAATACGCAGTATTTT. The full variable domain, rest sourced from reference TRBV11-2 and TRBJ2-3, is EAGVAQSPRYKIIEKRQSVAFWCNPISGHATLYWYQQILGQGPKLLIQFQNNGVVDDSQLPKDRFSAERLKGVDSTLKIQPAKLEDSAVYLCASSLDIGGALINTQYFGPGTRLTVL.

This clonotype turned up a few times. CDR3 sequence reads: CASSRWTSGYNEQFF. The CDR3 region has the DNA TGTGCCAGCAGTCGTTGGACTAGCGGATACAATGAGCAGTTCTTC. The V and J genes are TRBV3-1 and TRBJ2-1; 10 nucleotides align to TRBD2. The CDR3 has 15 amino acids. The ends lost 6 bases at V and 4 bases at J; junction bases unmatched: 6. Germline V gene sequence: CDR1 LGHDT, CDR2 YNNKEL (reference sequence).

The chain combines TRBV6-2 or TRBV6-3 with TRBJ1-5, with 7 bases identical to TRBD1. The CDR3 has 14 residues. V lost 7 bases, J lost 4 bases, and 7 bases stayed unmatched. Germline CDR1 reads MNHEY; CDR2 reads SVGEGT. The CDR3 region has the DNA TGTGCCAGCACCTATCAACAGGGGAATCAGCCCCAGCATTTT. Amino acids: CASTYQQGNQPQHF.

This clonotype was seen many times. This chain joins TRBV6-2 or TRBV6-3 and TRBJ2-3; 7 bases map to TRBD1. V dropped 4 bases and J dropped 6; count of bases not matched to a gene: 13. Germline CDR1 reads MNHEY; CDR2 reads SVGEGT. This CDR3 is 16 amino acids long. CDR3 sequence reads: CASSLQNRLQGDTQYF. CDR3 in DNA: TGTGCCAGCAGTTTACAAAACCGGCTACAGGGGGATACGCAGTATTTT.